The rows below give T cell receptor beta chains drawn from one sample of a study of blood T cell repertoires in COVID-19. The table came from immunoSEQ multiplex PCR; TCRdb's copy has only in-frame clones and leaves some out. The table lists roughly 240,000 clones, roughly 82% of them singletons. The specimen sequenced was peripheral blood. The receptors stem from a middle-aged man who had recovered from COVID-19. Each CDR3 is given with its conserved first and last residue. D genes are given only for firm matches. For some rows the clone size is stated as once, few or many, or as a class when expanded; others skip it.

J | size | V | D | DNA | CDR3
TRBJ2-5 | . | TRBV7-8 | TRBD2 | TGTGCCAGCAGTGGAACTAGCGGAGAGACCCAGTACTTC | CASSGTSGETQYF
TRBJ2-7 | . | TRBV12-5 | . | TGTGCTAGTGGCTCGACATATTCCTACGAGCAGTACTTC | CASGSTYSYEQYF
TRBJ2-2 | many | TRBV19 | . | TGTGCCAGTAGTATGATTGGGCTGGCCGGGGAGCTGTTTTTT | CASSMIGLAGELFF
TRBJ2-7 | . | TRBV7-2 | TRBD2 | TGTGCCAGCAGCTTAGGCCTAGCGGGAGACTACGAGCAGTACTTC | CASSLGLAGDYEQYF
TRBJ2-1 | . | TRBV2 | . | TGTGCCAGCAGTAGTAGCTATGAGCAGTTCTTC | CASSSSYEQFF
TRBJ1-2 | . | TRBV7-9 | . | TGTGCCAGCAGCTTAGCCCTCGGTGGCTACACCTTC | CASSLALGGYTF
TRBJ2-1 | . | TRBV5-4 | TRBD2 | TGTGCCAGCAGCCCAGGACGGACTAGCGGGGGGGCGGTCTACAATGAGCAGTTCTTC | CASSPGRTSGGAVYNEQFF
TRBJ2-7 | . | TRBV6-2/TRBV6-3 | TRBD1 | TGTGCCAGCAGTTACTCCGGACAGGGAAGGTCCGAGCAGTACTTC | CASSYSGQGRSEQYF
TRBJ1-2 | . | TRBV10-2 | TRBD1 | TGCGCCAGCAGTGCTTTTACGGGACAGGTGCATGGCTACACCTTC | CASSAFTGQVHGYTF
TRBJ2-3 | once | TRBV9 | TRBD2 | TGTGCCAGCAGCGTATCTCCAACAGCGGGAGGTACAGATACGCAGTATTTT | CASSVSPTAGGTDTQYF
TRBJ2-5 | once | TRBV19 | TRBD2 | TGTGCCAGTAGTATAGGGCGGGGGCAAGAGACCCAGTACTTC | CASSIGRGQETQYF
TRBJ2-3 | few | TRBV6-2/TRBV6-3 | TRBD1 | TGTGCCAGCAGCAAACCTTCGTATAGACAGGGGGATGGGACAGATACGCAGTATTTT | CASSKPSYRQGDGTDTQYF
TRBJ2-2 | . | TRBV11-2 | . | TGTGCCAGCAGCCCCGGGCGATGGGGGGAGGAGGACACCGGGGAGCTGTTTTTT | CASSPGRWGEEDTGELFF
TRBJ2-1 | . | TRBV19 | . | TGTGCCAGTAGTATATTTGGGGGCGGCGATGAGCAGTTCTTC | CASSIFGGGDEQFF
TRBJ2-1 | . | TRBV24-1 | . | TGTGCCACCAGTGACAGTCGCAGGGCTTGGGGTGAGCAGTTCTTC | CATSDSRRAWGEQFF
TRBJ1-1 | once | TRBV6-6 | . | TGTGCCAGCAGTTCCAGGGCGACCACTGAAGCTTTCTTT | CASSSRATTEAFF
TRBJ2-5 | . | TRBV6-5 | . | TGTGCCAGCAGTTACAGGCAGGCTTTGGCCCAGTACTTC | CASSYRQALAQYF
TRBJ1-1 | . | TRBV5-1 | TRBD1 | TGCGCCAGCAGTTCTCAGGGGGGCACTGAAGCTTTCTTT | CASSSQGGTEAFF
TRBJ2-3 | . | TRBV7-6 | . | TGTGCCAGCAGCTTAGCTGCGCTAGCAGATACGCAGTATTTT | CASSLAALADTQYF
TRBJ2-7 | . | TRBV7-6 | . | TGTGCCAGCAGCTTAAGTGTCTACGGGTCGGTCGGCGAGCAGTACTTC | CASSLSVYGSVGEQYF
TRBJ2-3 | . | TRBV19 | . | TGTGCCAGTTGGACGGGCGGGGCAGATACGCAGTATTTT | CASWTGGADTQYF
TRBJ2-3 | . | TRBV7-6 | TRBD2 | TGTGCCAGCAGCTTAGGAAGGACTAGCGGCGCAATAGATACGCAGTATTTT | CASSLGRTSGAIDTQYF
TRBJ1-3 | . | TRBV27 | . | TGTGCCAGCAGCTCTCAGGGGTTAAAAGGAAACACCATATATTTT | CASSSQGLKGNTIYF
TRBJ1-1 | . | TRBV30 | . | TGTGCCTGGAGGGCTGCGATGGGACATCTCAAAGACCCCGACACTGAAGCTTTCTTT | CAWRAAMGHLKDPDTEAFF
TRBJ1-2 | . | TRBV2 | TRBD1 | TGTGCCAGCAGTCCCGTGGACAGGTCCTATGGCTACACCTTC | CASSPVDRSYGYTF
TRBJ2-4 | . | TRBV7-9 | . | TGTGCCAGCAGCTTAGAGCTAGTCGGGGGACTAGCCAAAAACATTCAGTACTTC | CASSLELVGGLAKNIQYF
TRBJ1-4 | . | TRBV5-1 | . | TGCGCCAGCAGTCGAGGGAAGGATGAAAAACTGTTTTTT | CASSRGKDEKLFF
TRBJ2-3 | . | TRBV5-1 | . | TGCGCCAGCAGCTCATCCGGGACTAGCACAGATACGCAGTATTTT | CASSSSGTSTDTQYF
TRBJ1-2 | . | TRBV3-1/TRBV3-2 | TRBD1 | TGTGCCAGCAGCCAATTGGGACAGGAGGATGGCTACACCTTC | CASSQLGQEDGYTF
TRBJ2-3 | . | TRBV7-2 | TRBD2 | TGTGCCAGCAGCTTAGTCGCGGGGGGGCCCCCAGATACGCAGTATTTT | CASSLVAGGPPDTQYF
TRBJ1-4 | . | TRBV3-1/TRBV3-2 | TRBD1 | TGTGCCAGCAGCCAAGACGCCGGGACAGAGGGTGAAAAACTGTTTTTT | CASSQDAGTEGEKLFF
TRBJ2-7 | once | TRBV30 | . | TGTGCCTGGAGACGAGGCCAATACGAGCAGTACTTC | CAWRRGQYEQYF
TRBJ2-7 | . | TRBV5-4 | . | TGTGCCAGCAGCGCGGGACTCCAAGCCTACGAGCAGTACTTC | CASSAGLQAYEQYF
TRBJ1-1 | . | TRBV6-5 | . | TGTGCCAGCAGTACGACGGGGGGCACTGAAGCTTTCTTT | CASSTTGGTEAFF
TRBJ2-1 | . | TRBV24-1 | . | TGTGCCACCAGCTCGAAGGGGGAGCAGTTCTTC | CATSSKGEQFF
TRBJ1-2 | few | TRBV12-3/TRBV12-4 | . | TGTGCCAGCAGTTTAGCAGGGGGGGATGGCTACACCTTC | CASSLAGGDGYTF
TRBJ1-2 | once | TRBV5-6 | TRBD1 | TGTGCCAGCAGCCTCCGGACAGGCGGCTACACCTTC | CASSLRTGGYTF
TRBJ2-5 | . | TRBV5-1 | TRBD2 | TGCGCCAGCAGCTTAGCGGGGGTGGAAGAGACCCAGTACTTC | CASSLAGVEETQYF
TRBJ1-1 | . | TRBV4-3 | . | TGCGCCAGCAGCCAAGGTGAGGGTTTCACTGAAGCTTTCTTT | CASSQGEGFTEAFF
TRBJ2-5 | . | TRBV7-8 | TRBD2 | TGTGCCAGCAGCTTAGGGATAGCGGGGGCATGGAAGACCCAGTACTTC | CASSLGIAGAWKTQYF
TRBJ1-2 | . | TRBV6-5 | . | TGTGCCAGCAGTTACTCTGAAGGCAGGGTTCACTTC | CASSYSEGRVHF
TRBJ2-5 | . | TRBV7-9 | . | TGTGCCAGCAGCTTAATATCTCTTCCGGAGACCCAGTACTTC | CASSLISLPETQYF
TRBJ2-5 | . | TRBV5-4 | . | TGTGCCAGCAGCTTAGGGACACAAGAGACCCAGTACTTC | CASSLGTQETQYF
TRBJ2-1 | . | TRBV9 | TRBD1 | TGTGCCAGCAACGGACAGGGCGGTGAGCAGTTCTTC | CASNGQGGEQFF
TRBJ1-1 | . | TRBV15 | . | TGTGCCACCAGCAGAGATGGGAGCACTGAAGCTTTCTTT | CATSRDGSTEAFF
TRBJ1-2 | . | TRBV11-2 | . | TGTGCCAGCAGCTTAGTCCCCGGGACCGGGGGGGCTGGTGGCTACACCTTC | CASSLVPGTGGAGGYTF
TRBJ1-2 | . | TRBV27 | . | TGTGCCAGCAGTTTTATTGGAGGGAACCTCTATGGCTACACCTTC | CASSFIGGNLYGYTF
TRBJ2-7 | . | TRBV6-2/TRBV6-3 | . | TGTGCCAGCAGTTATACCTACGAGCAGTACTTC | CASSYTYEQYF
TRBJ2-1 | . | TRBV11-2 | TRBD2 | TGTGCCAGCAGCTTAGGAACGGGAGGGAGGTACAATGAGCAGTTCTTC | CASSLGTGGRYNEQFF
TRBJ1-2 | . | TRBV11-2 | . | TGTGCCAGCAGCTTAGACGGCCCCAGGGGAGTCTTCGCTGGCTACACCTTC | CASSLDGPRGVFAGYTF
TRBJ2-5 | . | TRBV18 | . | TGTGCCAGCTCACCACTTCCGCCTCTCGCGGGGGAGACCCAGTACTTC | CASSPLPPLAGETQYF
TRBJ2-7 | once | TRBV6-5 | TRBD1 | TGTGCCGTCGCCCGGGACAGCTACGAGCAGTACTTC | CAVARDSYEQYF
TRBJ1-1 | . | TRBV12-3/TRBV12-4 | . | TGTGCCAGCAGTTTTTTAGCCACAGGGTTAGCTTTCTTT | CASSFLATGLAFF
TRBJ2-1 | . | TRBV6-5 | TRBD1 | TGTGCCAGCAGGACAGGGTTAGGCTACAATGAGCAGTTCTTC | CASRTGLGYNEQFF
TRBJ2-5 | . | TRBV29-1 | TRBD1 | TGCAGCACACAGGGGGCCTCAGGGACCCAGTACTTC | CSTQGASGTQYF
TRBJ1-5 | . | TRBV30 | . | TGTGCCTGGAGTGTAGGGGGATATCAGCCCCAGCATTTT | CAWSVGGYQPQHF